The 8 T cell receptor beta chains presented below share a single source sample, sequenced in a study of beta chain features in type 1 diabetes. Since all of the isolated RNA was reverse transcribed, expressed TCRB transcripts were what got sequenced. TCRdb's table, derived via immunoSEQ multiplex PCR, lists solely in-frame clones and lacks some. The table lists around 280,000 clones, 8% of them singletons. Specimen: central memory CD4+ T cells from blood. The receptor source for this set is a woman under 30 in good health.

The sample holds many counts of this clone. CDR3: CSVGAQGPETQYF. CDR3 sequence (DNA): TGCAGCGTCGGTGCCCAGGGACCAGAGACCCAGTACTTC. V usage is TRBV29-1 and J usage is TRBJ2-5; tentatively, D is TRBD1 or TRBD2 (5 bases each). V was clipped by 6 bases and J by 4 bases, with 15 bases between them. There are 13 residues in the CDR3. Looked up from germline, CDR1 is SQVTM and CDR2 is ANQGSEA.

The V and J genes are TRBV7-2 and TRBJ2-3; either TRBD1 or TRBD2 may supply D (5 bases each). This CDR3 is 16 amino acids long. CDR1 and CDR2 (germline): SGHTA, FQGNSA. V lost 7 bases and J 1 base, leaving 18 bases between the germline ends. CDR3 sequence: CASNQGRVGGTDTQYF. CDR3 sequence (DNA): TGTGCCAGCAACCAGGGACGCGTCGGAGGCACAGATACGCAGTATTTT.

There are a few counts of this clone. The chain employs TRBV4-2 and TRBJ2-2; D is undetermined. This CDR3 comprises 15 residues. V was shortened by 4 bases and J by 3 bases, with 12 bases between the two germline ends. Germline V CDR1 and CDR2: LGHNA, YNFKEQ. The CDR3 coding sequence is TGTGCCAGCAGCCCGGGTATGGCCGACACCGGGGAGCTGTTTTTT. This translates into CASSPGMADTGELFF.

This clone was detected a few times. The chain couples TRBV28 to TRBJ2-3; the D gene is possibly TRBD1 (5 bases). Looked up from germline, CDR1 is MDHEN and CDR2 is SYDVKM. The V end lost 6 bases, the J end lost 7 bases, and 14 bases lay between the germline ends. The CDR3 is 13 residues long. The CDR3 reads CASRGDSRNTQYF. CDR3 bases: TGTGCCAGCAGGGGCGACAGCCGTAATACGCAGTATTTT.

The gene calls are TRBV2 and TRBJ2-5; a weak D match, TRBD1 (5 bases). The length of the CDR3 is 14 residues. The V gene's germline CDR1 is SNHLY and CDR2 FYNNEI. Deletions cut 6 bases from V and 5 bases from J, with 16 bases between. The CDR3: CASRDTVEGETQYF. The CDR3 DNA reads TGTGCCAGCAGGGACACGGTGGAAGGGGAGACCCAGTACTTC.

In this sample, this clone turned up a few times. This same CDR3 is encoded by further DNA sequences in the sample. This sequence joins TRBV5-1 and TRBJ1-3; perhaps TRBD1 as D (5 bases). CDR1 is SGHRS, CDR2 YFSETQ, per germline. The CDR3 extends over 12 amino acids. Trimming took off 4 bases at V and 4 bases at J, with 6 bases between the two ends. The CDR3 is CASSRDGNTIYF. The CDR3 DNA is TGCGCCAGCAGCCGGGACGGAAACACCATATATTTT.

This clone turned up a few times. The rearrangement joins TRBV5-4 to TRBJ1-2; D remains unclear. The CDR3 contains 15 residues. Trimming took off 4 bases at V and 0 bases at J, with 13 bases between the two ends. Germline loops: CDR1 SGHNT, CDR2 YYREEE (reference sequence). The CDR3 here is CASSTSTVANYGYTF. DNA for the CDR3: TGTGCCAGCAGCACTTCGACCGTTGCTAACTATGGCTACACCTTC.

CDR3 sequence: CASSYDRDRQPQHF. CDR3 bases: TGTGCCAGCAGTTACGACAGGGATCGGCAGCCCCAGCATTTT. The chain has TRBV6-5 and TRBJ1-5; TRBD1 matches at 7 bases. Germline V gene lookup returns CDR1 MNHEY and CDR2 SVGAGI. The CDR3 covers 14 residues. V was pared by 2 bases and J by 7 bases, with 5 bases of the junction left unmatched.